Each of the 2 T cell receptor beta chains below was sequenced from the same sample in a study of T-cell reconstitution after alpha-beta-depleted transplantation in children. During its preparation, the TCRbeta library received unique molecular identifiers. A single record per CDR3 protein comes from TCRdb applying MiXCR to the PCR reads. The sample has 400,000 to 550,000 distinct CDR3 sequences, 8% to 11% seen once. The specimen was PBMCs, collected before TCRalphabeta/CD19-depleted stem cell transplant. All receptors come from a child aged 2 to 15 with inherited bone marrow failure, due to receive a stem cell transplant.

This clonotype was detected only a few times. The chain uses TRBV7-9 and TRBJ2-1, with D uncertain. V was shortened by 1 base and J by 9 bases, with 13 bases between the two germline ends. Germline V lookup: CDR1 SEHNR, CDR2 FQNEAQ (reference sequence). CDR3 size: 14 residues. The CDR3 sequence: CASSLGGVSAEQFF. CDR3 bases: TGTGCCAGCAGCTTAGGTGGGGTGTCGGCTGAGCAGTTCTTC.

The V gene is TRBV15, the J gene TRBJ2-1; 8 bases line up with TRBD1. The germline gives CDR1 LNHNV, CDR2 YYDKDF (reference sequence). There are 14 residues in the CDR3. The V segment lost 5 bases and the J segment 5 bases; nucleotides outside the gene matches: 5. CDR3 region: CATSGGTGHNEQFF. The CDR3 DNA follows: TGTGCCACCAGCGGCGGGACAGGACACAATGAGCAGTTCTTC.